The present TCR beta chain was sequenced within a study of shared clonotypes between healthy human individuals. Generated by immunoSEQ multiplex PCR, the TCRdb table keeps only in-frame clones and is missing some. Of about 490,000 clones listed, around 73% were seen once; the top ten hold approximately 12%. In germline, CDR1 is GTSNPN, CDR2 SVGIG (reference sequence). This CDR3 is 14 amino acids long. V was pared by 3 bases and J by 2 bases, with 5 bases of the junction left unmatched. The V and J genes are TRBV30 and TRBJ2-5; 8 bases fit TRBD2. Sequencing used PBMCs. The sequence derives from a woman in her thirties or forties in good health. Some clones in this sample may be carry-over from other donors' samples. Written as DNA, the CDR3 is TGTGCCTGGAGGCCGGGACTAGATCAAGAGACCCAGTACTTC. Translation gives CAWRPGLDQETQYF.